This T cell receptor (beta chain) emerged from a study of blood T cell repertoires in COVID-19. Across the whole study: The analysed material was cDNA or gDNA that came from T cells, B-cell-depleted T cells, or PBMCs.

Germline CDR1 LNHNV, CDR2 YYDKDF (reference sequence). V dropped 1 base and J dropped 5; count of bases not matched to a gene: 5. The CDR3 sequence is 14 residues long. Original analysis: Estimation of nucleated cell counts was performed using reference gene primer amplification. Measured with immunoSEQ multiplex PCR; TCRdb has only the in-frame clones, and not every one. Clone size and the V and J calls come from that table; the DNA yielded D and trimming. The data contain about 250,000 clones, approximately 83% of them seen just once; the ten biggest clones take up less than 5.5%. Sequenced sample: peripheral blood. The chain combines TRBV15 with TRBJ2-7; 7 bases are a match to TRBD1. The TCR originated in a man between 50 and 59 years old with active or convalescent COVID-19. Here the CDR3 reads CATSRVTGQHEQYF. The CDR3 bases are TGTGCCACCAGCAGAGTGACAGGGCAGCACGAGCAGTACTTC.